This T cell receptor beta chain emerged from a study of cytomegalovirus exposure and HLA in healthy donors. Turning to the study itself: The roughly 100 million unique TCR beta sequences, from about 190 million T cells, were found by an earlier analysis.

Points on this clone: What it binds is unknown.

13 Jbeta primers and 60 Vbeta primers were used for the PCR. Using immunoSEQ multiplex PCR, the repertoire was profiled, and TCRdb retains in-frame clones only, with some absent. The data contain tens of thousands of clones, roughly four fifths of them singletons. General observations from the study: When analyzed later, a missense DCLRE1C variant was found to be linked to TCR beta V- and J-gene trimming.

The receptor comes from a man aged 45-65 years in good health and CMV-seronegative. Sequenced sample: PBMCs.

CDR3 loop: CASSVDRVYNSPLHF. DNA of the CDR3: TGTGCCAGTAGTGTGGACAGGGTTTATAATTCACCCCTCCACTTT. This chain joins TRBV19 and TRBJ1-6, with 8 bases that match TRBD1. CDR1 is LNHDA, CDR2 SQIVND, per germline (reference sequence). V lost 5 bases, J lost 4 bases, and 4 bases stayed unmatched. The CDR3 covers 15 residues.